This T cell receptor beta chain came from a study of T cells in Graves' hyperthyroidism and ophthalmopathy. The V end lost 0 bases, the J end lost 4 bases, and 9 bases lay between the germline ends. The CDR3 is 14 residues long. The germline gives CDR1 LNHNV, CDR2 YYDKDF (reference sequence). This clonotype was found many times. TCR beta CDR3 regions were amplified from RNA transcripts. The HTBI set primed first-round TCR CDR3 RT-PCR. TCRdb used MiXCR to reprocess the multiplex PCR reads, holding one entry per CDR3 protein. The table has hundreds of thousands of distinct CDR3 sequences, about a sixth seen once; the top ten hold around 26%. Diagnoses were made from clinical symptoms, serum measures (thyroxine and TRAb), thyroid ultrasound and orbital computed tomography.

The sequencing input was blood. The clonotype originates from a woman in her late teens or twenties with Graves' ophthalmopathy. This chain joins TRBV15 and TRBJ1-2; D uncertain. CDR3 sequence reads: CATSRDHTSYGYTF. The CDR3 region has the DNA TGTGCCACCAGCAGAGATCACACATCCTATGGCTACACCTTC.